This TCR beta chain derives from a study of T cell changes during pregnancy in multiple sclerosis. V was trimmed by 3 bases and J by 4 bases, leaving 4 bases between them. This CDR3 is 12 amino acids long. Germline CDR1 and CDR2: MNHNS and SASEGT. Some clones are missing from TCRdb's copy, which holds only in-frame ones; the method was immunoSEQ multiplex PCR. The data hold about 54,000 clones, with 91% observed a single time. This clone was observed once. This clonotype originated in a female donor in good health, enrolled as a control in a pregnancy study. V usage is TRBV6-1 and J usage is TRBJ1-5; D gene unclear. Specimen: peripheral blood, collected after pregnancy. The CDR3 nucleotides are TGTGCCAGCAGTGACAGTAATCAGCCCCAGCATTTT. It specifies CASSDSNQPQHF.